This T cell receptor (beta chain) originates from a study of blood T cell repertoires in COVID-19. Study-level background: Samples of COVID-19 (acute and convalescent) were obtained from the United States, Italy and Spain.

CDR1 is MNHEY and CDR2 is SMNVEV in the germline V gene (reference sequence). The V and J ends lost 6 bases and 8 bases respectively, with 10 bases between them. The CDR3 has 11 residues. In the authors' workflow: For nucleated cells, counts were estimated from reference gene primer amplification. Clones were read by immunoSEQ multiplex PCR, and TCRdb kept only the in-frame ones, dropping some. V and J calls and clone size are given by that table; D and trimming were obtained from the DNA. The sample lists tens of thousands of clones; roughly 84% were seen once. The chain carries TRBV27 and TRBJ1-2; D gene uncertain. Sequencing was carried out using peripheral blood. The receptor was derived from a man between 45 and 60 years old with active COVID-19. The CDR3 loop reads CASRGRQGYTF. The CDR3 nucleotides read TGTGCCAGCAGAGGGAGGCAAGGCTACACCTTC.